Following are 17 T cell receptor beta chains from one sample sequenced in a study of blood T cell repertoires in COVID-19. The data were produced by immunoSEQ multiplex PCR, yet TCRdb's version contains in-frame clones alone and is incomplete. The data show about 480,000 clones, approximately 88% seen once. The sample comprised peripheral blood. These receptors came from a woman aged 50 to 60 with COVID-19, enrolled during active disease.

In this sample, this clone turned up once. This chain uses TRBV4-1 with TRBJ1-5; D not certain. Germline CDR1 and CDR2: MGHRA and YSYEKL. Trimming took off 3 bases at V and 5 bases at J, with 14 bases between the two ends. This CDR3 contains 15 residues. In DNA, the CDR3 is TGCGCCAGCAGCCAGTCGAGGGCGAGTCATCAGCCCCAGCATTTT. Amino acid sequence: CASSQSRASHQPQHF.

The rearrangement links TRBV30 to TRBJ1-2, with D unresolved. Germline V lookup: CDR1 GTSNPN, CDR2 SVGIG (reference sequence). The CDR3 totals 13 residues. Trimming took off 8 bases at V and 2 bases at J, with 15 bases between the two ends. CDR3 loop: CAVRAPGNYGYTF. CDR3 DNA sequence: TGTGCCGTCCGGGCCCCGGGAAACTATGGCTACACCTTC. The full variable domain, rest sourced from reference TRBV30 and TRBJ1-2, is SQTIHQWPATLVQPVGSPLSLECTVEGTSNPNLYWYRQAAGRGLQLLFYSVGIGQISSEVPQNLSASRPQDRQFILSSKKLLLSDSGFYLCAVRAPGNYGYTFGSGTRLTVV.

This clone was observed a handful of times. The rearrangement joins TRBV12-3 or TRBV12-4 to TRBJ1-1; tentative D call: TRBD1 (5 bases). V was trimmed by 3 bases and J by 6 bases, leaving 11 bases between them. CDR3 length equals 13 residues. The chain's CDR3 is CASSFGGVAEAFF. CDR3 in DNA: TGTGCCAGCAGTTTTGGAGGGGTGGCTGAAGCTTTCTTT.

This clone was recorded once. The V and J genes are TRBV15 and TRBJ2-4, with 7 bases identical to TRBD2. The V and J ends lost 3 bases and 5 bases, in that order; junction bases with no gene match: 7. The V gene's germline CDR1 is LNHNV and CDR2 YYDKDF (reference sequence). The CDR3 consists of 15 residues. The CDR3 reads CATSRELGGENIQYF. The CDR3 DNA reads as TGTGCCACCAGCAGGGAGCTGGGAGGGGAAAACATTCAGTACTTC.

This clone was detected once. The chain employs TRBV9 and TRBJ1-1, with D possibly TRBD1 on 5 matching bases. The CDR3 length is 14 residues. The germline V and J ends were trimmed by 4 bases and 2 bases, with 12 bases remaining between them. Germline lookup yields CDR1 SGDLS and CDR2 YYNGEE. CDR3 nucleotide sequence: TGTGCCAGCAGCCCCCGGACATTCAACACTGAAGCTTTCTTT. This sequence encodes CASSPRTFNTEAFF.

Only a few counts were recorded for this clone. The rearrangement joins TRBV10-1 to TRBJ2-2, with 8 bases identical to TRBD2. Per the germline V gene, CDR1 is WNHNN and CDR2 is SYGVQD (reference sequence). The CDR3 length is 14 residues. The V segment lost 2 bases and the J segment 4 bases; nucleotides outside the gene matches: 0. The CDR3 loop reads CASSEAGGTGELFF. CDR3 bases: TGCGCCAGCAGTGAGGCGGGGGGCACCGGGGAGCTGTTTTTT.

In nucleotides, the CDR3 is TGTGCCAGCAGCCAATGGGGGGTAACCACTGAAGCTTTCTTT. This encodes CASSQWGVTTEAFF. The rearrangement joins TRBV7-2 to TRBJ1-1; D is possibly TRBD1 (5 bases). Deletions cut 5 bases from V and 4 bases from J, with 14 bases between. The length of the CDR3 is 14 residues. Germline CDR1 is SGHTA and CDR2 is FQGNSA.

The rearrangement links TRBV3-1 (or the pseudogene TRBV3-2) to TRBJ1-2, with 9 nucleotides matching TRBD1. This CDR3 region has 16 residues. Germline trimming cut 3 bases from V and 7 bases from J; bases unmatched to any gene: 12. Germline V gene data show CDR1 as LGHDT and CDR2 as YNNKEL (reference sequence). The CDR3 is CASSQASWTGEFGYTF. Here the CDR3 DNA reads TGTGCCAGCAGCCAGGCTTCATGGACAGGGGAATTTGGCTACACCTTC.

V and J are TRBV9 and TRBJ1-3; unclear D gene. The germline gives CDR1 SGDLS, CDR2 YYNGEE. V dropped 4 bases and J dropped 0 bases, with 11 bases sitting between them. The CDR3 is 15 residues long. The DNA of the CDR3 is TGTGCCAGCAGCCCTCGGTTCCTCTCTGGAAACACCATATATTTT. Encoded protein: CASSPRFLSGNTIYF.

The chain combines TRBV6-1 with TRBJ2-3, with TRBD1 as a possible D gene (6 bases). Looked up from germline, CDR1 is MNHNS and CDR2 is SASEGT. The V end was cut by 2 bases, the J end by 4 bases, with 22 bases between. The CDR3 is 18 amino acids. This chain's CDR3 is CASSELWESGHASDTQYF. CDR3 DNA sequence: TGTGCCAGCAGTGAACTTTGGGAGTCGGGACATGCCTCAGATACGCAGTATTTT.

The rearrangement uses TRBV3-1 (or the pseudogene TRBV3-2) and TRBJ1-3; a weak D match, TRBD1 (6 bases). The CDR3 is 15 amino acids. Germline V gene lookup returns CDR1 LGHDT and CDR2 YNNKEL (reference sequence). V lost 4 bases and J 4 bases, leaving 14 bases between the germline ends. The DNA for the CDR3 is TGTGCCAGCAGCCTAACCCCAGGGGCGGGAAACACCATATATTTT. Amino acids: CASSLTPGAGNTIYF.

This clone was counted between two and nine times. The chain is built from TRBV10-2 and TRBJ1-1; maybe TRBD1 (5 bases). Looked up from germline, CDR1 is WSHSY and CDR2 is SAAADI. V gave up 3 bases and J gave up 5 bases, with 10 bases separating them. The CDR3 runs to 13 residues. CDR3 sequence reads: CASSDGAGTEAFF. The CDR3 nucleotides read TGCGCCAGCAGTGATGGGGCGGGGACTGAAGCTTTCTTT.

The chain joins TRBV2 to TRBJ1-1; D not certain. Germline values: CDR1 SNHLY, CDR2 FYNNEI. The CDR3 length is 12 residues. V was shortened by 6 bases and J by 8 bases, with 13 bases between the two germline ends. CDR3 DNA: TGTGCCAGCAGCATTCCCGGGAGGGAAGCTTTCTTT. Its protein is CASSIPGREAFF.

The chain uses TRBV6-5 and TRBJ2-3; the D is unclear. This CDR3 spans 14 amino acids. The V end was cut by 10 bases, the J end by 2 bases, with 16 bases between. Germline V gene sequence: CDR1 MNHEY, CDR2 SVGAGI. The CDR3: CATTLNPLTDTQYF. The DNA for the CDR3 is TGTGCCACCACTCTTAACCCACTCACAGATACGCAGTATTTT.

The chain combines TRBV6-5 with TRBJ1-2; 7 positions match TRBD1. Germline-derived CDR1 and CDR2 are MNHEY and SVGAGI. CDR3 length equals 16 residues. V lost 4 bases, J lost 2 bases, and 10 bases stayed unmatched. The CDR3 DNA follows: TGTGCCAGCAGTTCCTCGGGACAGACTAAGAACTATGGCTACACCTTC. Amino acids: CASSSSGQTKNYGYTF.

The gene calls are TRBV18 and TRBJ1-2; maybe TRBD1 (6 bases). The germline V gene has CDR1 KGHSH and CDR2 LQKENI. The V end lost 2 bases, the J end lost 6 bases, and 16 bases lay between the germline ends. This CDR3 region has 15 residues. CDR3 in amino acids: CASSPSRGGFDGYTF. The CDR3 DNA is TGTGCCAGCTCACCATCGAGGGGGGGTTTTGATGGCTACACCTTC.

The chain links TRBV5-1 to TRBJ1-1; no firm D call. This CDR3 is 13 amino acids long. Germline V gene data show CDR1 as SGHRS and CDR2 as YFSETQ. V was pared by 4 bases and J by 4 bases, with 11 bases between. Here the CDR3 DNA reads TGCGCCAGCAGCGACTTTGAGGGCACTGAAGCTTTCTTT. Protein product: CASSDFEGTEAFF. Based on the CDR3 plus reference TRBV5-1 and TRBJ1-1, the full variable domain is KAGVTQTPRYLIKTRGQQVTLSCSPISGHRSVSWYQQTPGQGLQFLFEYFSETQRNKGNFPGRFSGRQFSNSRSEMNVSTLELGDSALYLCASSDFEGTEAFFGQGTRLTVV.